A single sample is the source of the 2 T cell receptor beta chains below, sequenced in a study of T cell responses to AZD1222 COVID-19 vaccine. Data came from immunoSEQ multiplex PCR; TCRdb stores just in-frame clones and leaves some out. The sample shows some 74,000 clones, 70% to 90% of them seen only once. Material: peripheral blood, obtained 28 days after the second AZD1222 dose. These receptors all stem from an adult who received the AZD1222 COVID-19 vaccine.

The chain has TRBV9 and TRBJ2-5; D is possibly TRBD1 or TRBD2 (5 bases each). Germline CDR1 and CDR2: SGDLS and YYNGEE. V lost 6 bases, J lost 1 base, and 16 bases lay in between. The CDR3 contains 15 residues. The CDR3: CASNPGTIVQETQYF. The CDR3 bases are TGTGCCAGCAACCCCGGGACGATAGTCCAAGAGACCCAGTACTTC.

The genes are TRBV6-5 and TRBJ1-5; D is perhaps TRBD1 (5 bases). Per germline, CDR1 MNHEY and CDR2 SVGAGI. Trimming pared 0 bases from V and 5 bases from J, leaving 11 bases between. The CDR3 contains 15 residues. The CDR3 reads CASSYSRGGDQPQHF. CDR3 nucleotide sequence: TGTGCCAGCAGTTACTCAAGGGGAGGCGATCAGCCCCAGCATTTT.